This T cell receptor (beta chain) was recorded in a study of tumor and adjacent non-tumor tissue in lung cancer. Study in general: Patients were aged about 30 to 85, nine to eleven men and 4 to 6 women, stage I to III. Points from the study as a whole: Top 100 clones took a larger repertoire share in normal lung. TCR diversity was significantly greater in tumor than normal lung tissue.

Of note for this clonotype: Its specificity is unknown. This clone may be a read error of a much larger clone one base away.

A modified ARM-PCR protocol with three rounds of nested PCR amplified TCRbeta. TCRdb called the multiplex PCR reads again in MiXCR, with one record for every CDR3 protein. The sample has about 90,000 distinct CDR3 sequences; more than 75% are singletons. The germline V gene encodes CDR1 DFQATT and CDR2 SNEGSKA (reference sequence). Trimming at V came to 5 bases and at J to 0 bases, leaving 15 bases not matched to a gene. The CDR3 consists of 17 residues. The template was RNA from unsorted bulk tissue. More than 3 cm separated this lung sample from the edge of the tumor. The source of this sequence is a woman between 45 and 65 years old with non-small cell lung cancer. Sample: distant non-tumor lung tissue. The chain couples TRBV20-1 to TRBJ2-7; 8 bases align to TRBD1. The CDR3: CSAGDRYRLSRSYEQYF. Written as DNA, the CDR3 is TGCAGTGCTGGGGACAGGTACCGCCTCTCCCGCTCCTACGAGCAGTACTTC.